Given below is one T cell receptor beta chain in context. The sample belongs to a study of blood T cell repertoires in COVID-19. The CDR3 extends over 17 amino acids. CDR1 LGHDT and CDR2 YNNKEL come from the germline V gene (reference sequence). V was cut by 1 base and J by 5 bases, with 21 bases left in between. Here immunoSEQ multiplex PCR was the method, and the copy in TCRdb shows in-frame clones only, minus some. In the table there are 200,000 to 250,000 clones, around 80% of which are singletons. This receptor was taken from a woman aged 40 to 50 who had recovered from COVID-19. The sequenced sample was peripheral blood. The V and J genes are TRBV3-1 (or the pseudogene TRBV3-2) and TRBJ2-7, with D maybe TRBD1 (5 bases). CDR3 nucleotide sequence: TGTGCCAGCAGCCAAGGTTCATGCACAGGACCGGATAACGAGCAGTACTTC. This translates into CASSQGSCTGPDNEQYF.